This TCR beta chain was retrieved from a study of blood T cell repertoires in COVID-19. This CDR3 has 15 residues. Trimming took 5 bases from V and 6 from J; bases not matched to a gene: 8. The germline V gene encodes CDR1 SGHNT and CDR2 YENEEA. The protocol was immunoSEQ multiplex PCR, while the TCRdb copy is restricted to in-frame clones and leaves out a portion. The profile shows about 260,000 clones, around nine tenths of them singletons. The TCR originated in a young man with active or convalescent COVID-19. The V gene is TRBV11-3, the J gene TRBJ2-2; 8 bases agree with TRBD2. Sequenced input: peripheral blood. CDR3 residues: CASSPRSGGAGELFF. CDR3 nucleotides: TGTGCCAGCAGCCCAAGATCCGGGGGGGCCGGGGAGCTGTTTTTT.